This T cell receptor beta chain was sequenced during a study of OX40 agonist ivuxolimab in advanced cancers. Background on the study: In this cohort, patients received ivuxolimab, an agonistic anti-OX40 (CD134) antibody.

The repertoire was sequenced with immunoSEQ multiplex PCR; TCRdb's copy has only in-frame clones and lacks some. Counted here are roughly 100,000 clones, almost 90% occurring once; the ten biggest clones make up under 0.2%. Details on this clone: This CDR3 is also generated by other DNA sequences in the sample.

In germline, CDR1 is SGHRS, CDR2 YFSETQ. V was cut by 4 bases and J by 4 bases, with 7 bases left in between. The CDR3 is 12 residues long. The chain is built from TRBV5-1 and TRBJ2-3; no reliable D call. The receptor was derived from an adult with an advanced solid tumor such as melanoma, head and neck, liver or kidney cancer. Sample: CD4+ or CD8+ T cells sorted from blood, taken in a trial of the OX40 agonist ivuxolimab. Written as DNA, the CDR3 is TGCGCCAGCAGCCTGCAACCAGATACGCAGTATTTT. Protein sequence: CASSLQPDTQYF.